A single sample is the source of the 19 T cell receptor beta chains below, sequenced in a study of a mutant IDH1 vaccine in newly diagnosed glioma. Time point denoted: baseline, week 1 (first vaccination visit). Treatment denoted: pre-vaccination baseline after standard-of-care therapy. The protocol was immunoSEQ multiplex PCR, while the TCRdb copy is restricted to in-frame clones and leaves out a portion. The table has about 27,000 clones, 93% seen once. Sequenced material: PBMCs, taken from a glioma patient treated with radiotherapy, temozolomide or both. All receptors derive from a man in his forties with glioma.

The chain carries TRBV19 and TRBJ1-2; possibly TRBD1 for D (6 bases). The CDR3 runs to 14 residues. Germline V lookup: CDR1 LNHDA, CDR2 SQIVND (reference sequence). V was pared by 3 bases and J by 3 bases, with 11 bases between. CDR3: CASSMGTLDYGYTF. The CDR3 DNA is TGTGCCAGTAGTATGGGGACACTGGACTATGGCTACACCTTC.

This rearrangement joins TRBV19 to TRBJ1-2; 8 positions agree with TRBD1. Germline V gives CDR1 LNHDA, CDR2 SQIVND (reference sequence). The V and J ends lost 6 bases and 4 bases, in that order; junction bases with no gene match: 7. The CDR3 contains 14 residues. CDR3 sequence reads: CASRDRAIGYGYTF. Written as DNA, the CDR3 is TGTGCCAGTAGGGACAGGGCGATCGGCTATGGCTACACCTTC.

A single count supports this clone. This sequence joins TRBV27 and TRBJ1-4; D is possibly TRBD1 (5 bases). Germline-derived CDR1 and CDR2 are MNHEY and SMNVEV (reference sequence). Between the trimmed V and J ends, which lost 5 bases and 10 bases, there was a span of 17 bases. This CDR3 contains 14 residues. Here the CDR3 reads CASSVTANSGKLFF. The CDR3 region has the DNA TGTGCCAGCAGTGTGACAGCAAACAGTGGAAAACTGTTTTTT.

The rearrangement joins TRBV27 to TRBJ1-6; maybe TRBD1 (5 bases). The germline CDR1 and CDR2 sequences are MNHEY and SMNVEV (reference sequence). The CDR3 length is 15 residues. V shed 5 bases and J shed 8 bases, with 16 bases lying between them. The CDR3 here is CASSPRDGIYSPLHF. In nucleotides, the CDR3 is TGTGCCAGCAGTCCGAGGGACGGGATCTATTCACCCCTCCACTTT.

This clone was seen only once. The rearrangement uses TRBV6-5 and TRBJ1-5; possibly TRBD1 for D (5 bases). The CDR3 totals 15 residues. V was cut by 2 bases and J by 3 bases, with 11 bases left in between. Germline V gives CDR1 MNHEY, CDR2 SVGAGI. The CDR3 DNA is TGTGCCAGCAGTTACGACAGCACCTTCAATCAGCCCCAGCATTTT. It specifies CASSYDSTFNQPQHF.

The V and J genes are TRBV5-1 and TRBJ1-4; a weak D match, TRBD1 (5 bases). Germline V CDR1 and CDR2: SGHRS, YFSETQ. The V end was cut by 4 bases, the J end by 10 bases, with 17 bases between. The CDR3 totals 14 residues. Here the CDR3 reads CASSPDGGGGKLFF. The CDR3 nucleotides read TGCGCCAGCAGCCCGGATGGGGGAGGTGGAAAACTGTTTTTT.

This clone was picked up one time. The V call is TRBV9, the J call TRBJ1-2, with unresolved D. Germline V CDR1 and CDR2: SGDLS, YYNGEE. V was pared by 0 bases and J by 7 bases, with 13 bases between. The length of the CDR3 is 14 residues. DNA of the CDR3: TGTGCCAGCAGCGTAGACGTCCGAGCTAGTGGCTACACCTTC. Translating it yields CASSVDVRASGYTF.

The J gene is TRBJ1-1, the V gene TRBV11-3; D ambiguous. Trimming removed 1 base from V and 1 base from J, with 7 bases in between. The CDR3 length is 14 residues. Looked up from germline, CDR1 is SGHNT and CDR2 is YENEEA. The CDR3 coding sequence is TGTGCCAGCAGCTTAGGAGTGGGGAACACTGAAGCTTTCTTT. Protein: CASSLGVGNTEAFF.

CDR3 amino acids: CASSSAGASYEQYF. In DNA form, the CDR3 reads TGTGCCAGCAGCTCAGCCGGGGCTTCCTACGAGCAGTACTTC. J is TRBJ2-7 and V is TRBV5-6, with D tentatively TRBD1 or TRBD2 (5 bases each). Germline V CDR1 and CDR2: SGHDT, YYEEEE. V shed 3 bases and J shed 1 base, with 11 bases lying between them. The CDR3 is 14 residues long.

The chain recombines TRBV4-3 with TRBJ2-1; no definite D call. Trimming left V 1 base short and J 8 bases short, with 12 bases between. Germline loops: CDR1 LGHNA, CDR2 YSLEER. CDR3 length: 14 amino acids. The CDR3 coding sequence is TGCGCCAGCAGCCAAGGCGAAGGTCCCTATGAGCAGTTCTTC. The encoded protein is CASSQGEGPYEQFF.

This chain links TRBV19 with TRBJ1-1; 8 nucleotides match TRBD1. In germline, CDR1 is LNHDA, CDR2 SQIVND (reference sequence). Trimming at V came to 5 bases and at J to 3 bases, leaving 5 bases not matched to a gene. The CDR3 runs to 14 residues. The CDR3 bases are TGTGCCAGTAGTCTTACAGGGGGGGACACTGAAGCTTTCTTT. It translates to CASSLTGGDTEAFF.

The rearrangement links TRBV27 to TRBJ2-7, with D hard to call. Germline CDR1 is MNHEY and CDR2 is SMNVEV (reference sequence). The CDR3 loop spans 13 amino acids. Trimming cost V 2 bases and J 0 bases, with 5 bases left between them. The CDR3: CASSLKISYEQYF. In DNA form, the CDR3 reads TGTGCCAGCAGTTTAAAAATCTCCTACGAGCAGTACTTC.

The rearrangement uses TRBV18 and TRBJ1-2; 8 nucleotides line up with TRBD1. CDR3 size: 17 residues. Germline CDR1 KGHSH, CDR2 LQKENI. The ends lost 0 bases at V and 5 bases at J; junction bases unmatched: 11. CDR3 sequence: CASSPPKGRGREYGYTF. In DNA form, the CDR3 reads TGTGCCAGCTCACCACCGAAAGGCAGGGGGCGAGAGTATGGCTACACCTTC.

The chain has TRBV4-2 and TRBJ1-3; no reliable D call. V gave up 4 bases and J gave up 9 bases, with 10 bases separating them. The CDR3 length is 12 residues. The V gene's germline CDR1 is LGHNA and CDR2 YNFKEQ. The CDR3 nucleotides are TGTGCCAGCAGCCGCAAGCCTAGCACCATATATTTT. Protein: CASSRKPSTIYF.

This chain uses TRBV7-9 with TRBJ2-7; D uncertain. V lost 1 base, J lost 5 bases, and 12 bases lay in between. The CDR3 runs 14 residues. The V gene's germline CDR1 is SEHNR and CDR2 FQNEAQ (reference sequence). The DNA for the CDR3 is TGTGCCAGCAGCTTAGAGTGGCAGGTCAACGAGCAGTACTTC. This gives the protein CASSLEWQVNEQYF.

The rearrangement links TRBV5-1 to TRBJ1-1; 8 bases match TRBD1. The CDR3 runs 16 residues. Looked up from germline, CDR1 is SGHRS and CDR2 is YFSETQ. Trimming removed 7 bases from V and 5 bases from J; junction bases left unmatched: 16. This chain's CDR3 is CASERTGKTTGTEAFF. The CDR3, as DNA: TGCGCCAGCGAAAGGACAGGGAAAACGACGGGTACTGAAGCTTTCTTT.

The chain has TRBV5-1 and TRBJ1-6; no clear D. Trimming shortened V by 0 bases and J by 0 bases, and 4 bases separated the two germline ends. This CDR3 is 15 amino acids long. Looked up from germline, CDR1 is SGHRS and CDR2 is YFSETQ. CDR3 loop: CASSLVSSYNSPLHF. The CDR3 bases are TGCGCCAGCAGCTTGGTGAGCTCCTATAATTCACCCCTCCACTTT.

The chain joins TRBV6-1 to TRBJ1-5; 8 bases fit TRBD1. Germline values: CDR1 MNHNS, CDR2 SASEGT. Trimming removed 6 bases from V and 0 bases from J; junction bases left unmatched: 4. This CDR3 spans 15 amino acids. For the CDR3, the DNA is TGTGCCAGCAGGACAGGGGCTTATAGCAATCAGCCCCAGCATTTT. It specifies CASRTGAYSNQPQHF.

The rearrangement links TRBV5-4 to TRBJ1-2; no definite D call. V lost 0 bases to trimming and J lost 1 base, with 7 bases between them. Germline assignment: CDR1 SGHNT and CDR2 YYREEE (reference sequence). CDR3 length equals 14 residues. The CDR3 bases are TGTGCCAGCAGCTTGGAACCGAATAACTATGGCTACACCTTC. It codes for CASSLEPNNYGYTF.